The rows below give T cell receptor beta chains drawn from one sample of a study of blood T cell repertoires in COVID-19. Clones were read by immunoSEQ multiplex PCR, and TCRdb kept only the in-frame ones, dropping some. The data hold tens of thousands of clones, with 85% to 90% observed a single time. Sequencing was carried out using peripheral blood. These receptors were obtained from a man aged 65-85 years with active COVID-19. Both conserved end residues are part of each CDR3. A D gene is named only where the DNA matches it firmly. The size field is filled for only some rows; it gives once, few, many or a size class.

CDR3aa: CAWSRDRGLNEQFF
CDR3nt: TGTGCCTGGAGTCGGGACAGGGGGCTTAATGAGCAGTTCTTC
len: 14
j_gene: TRBJ2-1
v_gene: TRBV30
abundance: -
d_gene: TRBD1

CDR3aa: CASSVDGQDYGYTF
CDR3nt: TGTGCCAGCAGCGTAGATGGCCAGGACTATGGCTACACCTTC
len: 14
j_gene: TRBJ1-2
v_gene: TRBV9
abundance: -
d_gene: -

CDR3aa: CATSDRDSFYEQYF
CDR3nt: TGTGCCACCAGTGACAGGGACAGCTTCTACGAGCAGTACTTC
len: 14
j_gene: TRBJ2-7
v_gene: TRBV24-1
abundance: -
d_gene: TRBD1

CDR3aa: CSASLSLAGLTDTQYF
CDR3nt: TGCAGTGCTAGTCTCTCCCTAGCGGGTCTCACAGATACGCAGTATTTT
len: 16
j_gene: TRBJ2-3
v_gene: TRBV20-1
abundance: -
d_gene: TRBD2

CDR3aa: CASSQNRGRGEKLFF
CDR3nt: TGCGCCAGCAGCCAGAACCGGGGGAGGGGGGAAAAACTGTTTTTT
len: 15
j_gene: TRBJ1-4
v_gene: TRBV4-1
abundance: -
d_gene: -

CDR3aa: CASSLSQGRYEQYF
CDR3nt: TGTGCCAGCAGTTTATCCCAGGGTCGGTACGAGCAGTACTTC
len: 14
j_gene: TRBJ2-7
v_gene: TRBV28
abundance: -
d_gene: -

CDR3aa: CASSQGSRMNTEAFF
CDR3nt: TGCGCCAGCAGCCAAGGGAGTAGAATGAACACTGAAGCTTTCTTT
len: 15
j_gene: TRBJ1-1
v_gene: TRBV4-3
abundance: -
d_gene: -

CDR3aa: CASSPPWPGQDTDTQYF
CDR3nt: TGTGCCAGCTCACCACCGTGGCCGGGACAGGACACAGATACGCAGTATTTT
len: 17
j_gene: TRBJ2-3
v_gene: TRBV18
abundance: -
d_gene: TRBD1

CDR3aa: CASSFAGGGTEAFF
CDR3nt: TGTGCCAGCAGCTTTGCAGGGGGCGGGACTGAAGCTTTCTTT
len: 14
j_gene: TRBJ1-1
v_gene: TRBV5-6
abundance: -
d_gene: TRBD1

CDR3aa: CASSTTPPYGGYTF
CDR3nt: TGTGCCAGTAGTACAACCCCCCCGTACGGGGGCTACACCTTC
len: 14
j_gene: TRBJ1-2
v_gene: TRBV19
abundance: -
d_gene: -

CDR3aa: CASTIQGATTEAFF
CDR3nt: TGTGCCAGTACCATACAGGGGGCGACCACTGAAGCTTTCTTT
len: 14
j_gene: TRBJ1-1
v_gene: TRBV19
abundance: -
d_gene: TRBD1

CDR3aa: CASSQEGRSVNSPLHF
CDR3nt: TGCGCCAGCAGCCAAGAGGGCCGGTCGGTGAATTCACCCCTCCACTTT
len: 16
j_gene: TRBJ1-6
v_gene: TRBV4-3
abundance: -
d_gene: -

CDR3aa: CAWSTLGTGLYGYTF
CDR3nt: TGTGCCTGGAGTACCCTTGGGACGGGACTTTATGGCTACACCTTC
len: 15
j_gene: TRBJ1-2
v_gene: TRBV30
abundance: -
d_gene: -

CDR3aa: CASSSLAGVGEQFF
CDR3nt: TGTGCCAGCAGCTCACTAGCGGGAGTAGGGGAGCAGTTCTTC
len: 14
j_gene: TRBJ2-1
v_gene: TRBV7-9
abundance: -
d_gene: TRBD2

CDR3aa: CASSVGQGKPQHF
CDR3nt: TGTGCCAGCAGCGTGGGACAGGGGAAGCCCCAGCATTTT
len: 13
j_gene: TRBJ1-5
v_gene: TRBV7-2
abundance: -
d_gene: TRBD1

CDR3aa: CATSARGGRSSYEQYF
CDR3nt: TGTGCCACCAGCGCCCGGGGAGGTCGTAGCTCCTACGAGCAGTACTTC
len: 16
j_gene: TRBJ2-7
v_gene: TRBV15
abundance: -
d_gene: -

CDR3aa: CASSRFLAGGQDTQYF
CDR3nt: TGTGCCAGCAGCCGCTTCCTAGCGGGAGGGCAAGATACGCAGTATTTT
len: 16
j_gene: TRBJ2-3
v_gene: TRBV5-8
abundance: -
d_gene: TRBD2

CDR3aa: CASSGPGTSGRKTQYF
CDR3nt: TGTGCCAGCAGCGGACCCGGGACTAGCGGGAGAAAGACCCAGTACTTC
len: 16
j_gene: TRBJ2-5
v_gene: TRBV13
abundance: -
d_gene: TRBD2

CDR3aa: CASSPPGQFSSTIYF
CDR3nt: TGTGCCAGCAGCCCCCCGGGACAATTTAGTTCCACCATATATTTT
len: 15
j_gene: TRBJ1-3
v_gene: TRBV3-1/TRBV3-2
abundance: -
d_gene: -

CDR3aa: CASSLDITGELFF
CDR3nt: TGTGCCAGCAGCCTTGACATCACCGGGGAGCTGTTTTTT
len: 13
j_gene: TRBJ2-2
v_gene: TRBV7-3
abundance: -
d_gene: -

CDR3aa: CASSDYRGNQPQHF
CDR3nt: TGCGCCAGCAGTGATTACAGGGGCAATCAGCCCCAGCATTTT
len: 14
j_gene: TRBJ1-5
v_gene: TRBV10-2
abundance: -
d_gene: -

CDR3aa: CASSLFRGGLGTEAFF
CDR3nt: TGTGCCAGCAGTTTATTCAGGGGCGGTTTGGGCACTGAAGCTTTCTTT
len: 16
j_gene: TRBJ1-1
v_gene: TRBV28
abundance: -
d_gene: -

CDR3aa: CASSERGGPRTDTQYF
CDR3nt: TGTGCCAGCAGTGAGAGGGGAGGCCCTAGAACAGATACGCAGTATTTT
len: 16
j_gene: TRBJ2-3
v_gene: TRBV6-1
abundance: -
d_gene: -

CDR3aa: CASSLSHSGTDTQYF
CDR3nt: TGTGCCAGCAGTTTGAGCCACTCGGGCACAGATACGCAGTATTTT
len: 15
j_gene: TRBJ2-3
v_gene: TRBV28
abundance: -
d_gene: -

CDR3aa: CASSRAGVAYEQYF
CDR3nt: TGTGCCAGTAGTAGGGCAGGTGTTGCCTACGAGCAGTACTTC
len: 14
j_gene: TRBJ2-7
v_gene: TRBV19
abundance: -
d_gene: -

CDR3aa: CASSSDRGSGANVLTF
CDR3nt: TGTGCCAGCAGTTCGGACAGGGGGTCTGGGGCCAACGTCCTGACTTTC
len: 16
j_gene: TRBJ2-6
v_gene: TRBV6-2/TRBV6-3
abundance: -
d_gene: TRBD1

CDR3aa: CASSPTSKDTQYF
CDR3nt: TGTGCCAGCAGCCCGACTAGCAAAGATACGCAGTATTTT
len: 13
j_gene: TRBJ2-3
v_gene: TRBV7-9
abundance: few
d_gene: TRBD2

CDR3aa: CASSPLSGSWDEQYF
CDR3nt: TGTGCCAGTAGCCCGCTTAGCGGGAGTTGGGACGAGCAGTACTTC
len: 15
j_gene: TRBJ2-7
v_gene: TRBV19
abundance: -
d_gene: TRBD2

CDR3aa: CASSSRRLAGVHEQYF
CDR3nt: TGTGCCAGCAGCTCAAGAAGACTAGCGGGAGTCCACGAGCAGTACTTC
len: 16
j_gene: TRBJ2-7
v_gene: TRBV7-8
abundance: -
d_gene: TRBD2

CDR3aa: CASSLDRDRYSGANVLTF
CDR3nt: TGTGCCAGCAGCTTAGACAGGGACAGGTACTCTGGGGCCAACGTCCTGACTTTC
len: 18
j_gene: TRBJ2-6
v_gene: TRBV7-2
abundance: -
d_gene: TRBD1

CDR3aa: CASSVLLNSPLHF
CDR3nt: TGTGCCAGCAGCGTACTACTTAATTCACCCCTCCACTTT
len: 13
j_gene: TRBJ1-6
v_gene: TRBV5-5
abundance: -
d_gene: -